The clone carrying this T cell receptor (beta chain) is medium-sized in the sample. cDNA was made from about 480 ng RNA using alpha and beta constant primers. Alpha and beta chain libraries were made separately by chain-specific third strand synthesis with multiplexing indices. In TCRdb, the 5' RACE reads were re-called with MiXCR into one record per CDR3 protein. This sample has 11,000 or so distinct CDR3 sequences, with under 6.5% found just once. The sample is drawn from a study of HIV-infected patients and healthy controls. V shed 2 bases and J 4 bases; nucleotides not matched to a gene: 5. Germline V gene data show CDR1 as MNHEY and CDR2 as SMNVEV (reference sequence). The CDR3 extends over 15 amino acids. The repertoire came from unfractionated whole blood and reflected all unsorted peripheral T cells.

The chain has TRBV27 and TRBJ1-5; TRBD1 agrees at 7 bases. The receptor comes from an adult in good health. Sequencing input: blood. This CDR3 reads CASSLEGAVNQPQHF. CDR3 in DNA: TGTGCCAGCAGTTTAGAGGGGGCGGTAAATCAGCCCCAGCATTTT.